These 10 T cell receptor beta chains originate from one sample sequenced in a study of T-cell memory formation after mild COVID-19 (dated by TCRdb to the early 2020s). Preparation of the library involved 5' RACE. Sequencer: Illumina NovaSeq 6000. The raw public data were reprocessed by TCRdb itself: fastp quality trimming at Q25, MiXCR clonotype calling, in-frame beta chains only. Identical CDR3 proteins give one entry, which carries the most common genes and DNA. The sample table holds just over 400,000 distinct CDR3 sequences, of which less than 25% were seen once. 13% of the sample is held by the ten biggest clonotypes. Sequencing was carried out using PBMCs or a T cell subset sorted from them (not recorded which). The receptors shown here come from an adult woman who had mild COVID-19 (a few samples of this study predate the infection). The sample titles of this study are shuffled in the database, so cell type and time point are left out; the donor was told from shared clones.

In its sample, this clonotype was seen a few times. V is TRBV20-1 and J is TRBJ1-1; D not certain. The V and J ends lost 3 bases and 2 bases respectively, with 10 bases between them. This CDR3 spans 13 amino acids. CDR1 and CDR2 from the germline V gene are DFQATT and SNEGSKA (reference sequence). In nucleotides, the CDR3 is TGCAGTGCTAGCCGGGTCCACAACACTGAAGCTTTCTTT. This sequence encodes CSASRVHNTEAFF.

The rearrangement links TRBV9 to TRBJ2-3, with 10 bases that match TRBD2. V shed 1 base and J 4 bases; nucleotides not matched to a gene: 3. The CDR3 loop spans 15 amino acids. Germline V gene lookup returns CDR1 SGDLS and CDR2 YYNGEE. The CDR3 region has the DNA TGTGCCAGCAGCGTAAAGCGGGGGGGAGCAGATACGCAGTATTTT. Encoded protein: CASSVKRGGADTQYF.

The genes are TRBV18 and TRBJ1-1, with a possible D match to TRBD1 (5 bases). V was pared by 5 bases and J by 3 bases, with 16 bases between. The CDR3 runs to 15 residues. The germline V gene encodes CDR1 KGHSH and CDR2 LQKENI. CDR3 bases: TGTGCCAGCTCATCCCAGGGAGCGGGATACACTGAAGCTTTCTTT. Translation: CASSSQGAGYTEAFF.

The CDR3 spells CASSPQRAYNEQFF. In DNA, the CDR3 is TGTGCCAGCAGTCCTCAACGGGCCTACAATGAGCAGTTCTTC. The chain has TRBV14 and TRBJ2-1; D gene uncertain. Trimming took 6 bases from V and 2 from J, leaving 11 bases between them. This CDR3 has 14 residues. Per the germline V gene, CDR1 is SGHDN and CDR2 is FVKESK.

The chain is built from TRBV5-6 and TRBJ2-2; 7 nucleotides align to TRBD1. The CDR3 loop spans 15 amino acids. Germline V gives CDR1 SGHDT, CDR2 YYEEEE. The V segment lost 0 bases and the J segment 5 bases; nucleotides outside the gene matches: 4. The DNA of the CDR3 is TGTGCCAGCAGCTTGGTGGGACAGCCTACCGGGGAGCTGTTTTTT. This codes for CASSLVGQPTGELFF.

The V call is TRBV6-2 or TRBV6-3, the J call TRBJ2-3, with 10 bases fitting TRBD2. Germline assignment: CDR1 MNHEY and CDR2 SVGEGT. The CDR3 runs 19 residues. V lost 0 bases to trimming and J lost 3 bases; unmatched junction nucleotides: 12. CDR3 nucleotide sequence: TGTGCCAGCAGTTACTCGAGCGGGAGGGCCGGCGGGAGGACAGATACGCAGTATTTT. This codes for CASSYSSGRAGGRTDTQYF.

This clonotype has a handful of counts. The V gene is TRBV19, the J gene TRBJ2-3, with D unclear. CDR3 length: 13 residues. Deletions cut 4 bases from V and 6 bases from J, with 11 bases between. CDR1 and CDR2 (germline): LNHDA, SQIVND (reference sequence). DNA for the CDR3: TGTGCCAGTAGTACCTACACGGCGGATACGCAGTATTTT. Residues: CASSTYTADTQYF.

This chain joins TRBV24-1 and TRBJ2-1; 9 bases match TRBD2. Trimming at V came to 10 bases and at J to 9 bases, leaving 9 bases not matched to a gene. This CDR3 is built from 13 residues. Germline assignment: CDR1 KGHDR and CDR2 SFDVKD. The CDR3 DNA reads TGTGCCACAGGGGCTAGCGGGACTGGTGAGCAGTTCTTC. Translated, it gives CATGASGTGEQFF.

The V gene is TRBV20-1, the J gene TRBJ2-5; 11 bases map to TRBD2. V gave up 1 base and J gave up 2 bases; unmatched junction bases: 6. CDR3 size: 16 residues. Looked up from germline, CDR1 is DFQATT and CDR2 is SNEGSKA (reference sequence). This chain's CDR3 is CSARARLAGIQETQYF. CDR3 coding DNA: TGCAGTGCTAGAGCTAGACTAGCGGGGATACAAGAGACCCAGTACTTC.

The sample holds many counts of this clonotype. CDR3 sequence (DNA): TGTGCCAGCAGCTTACGGCGAGTCCGCGGACAGGGCCGCTACACCTTC. The encoded protein is CASSLRRVRGQGRYTF. This rearrangement joins TRBV7-2 to TRBJ1-2; 8 bases align to TRBD1. CDR1 and CDR2 from the germline V gene are SGHTA and FQGNSA. V lost 2 bases and J lost 9; bases outside the gene matches: 14. The CDR3 totals 16 residues.